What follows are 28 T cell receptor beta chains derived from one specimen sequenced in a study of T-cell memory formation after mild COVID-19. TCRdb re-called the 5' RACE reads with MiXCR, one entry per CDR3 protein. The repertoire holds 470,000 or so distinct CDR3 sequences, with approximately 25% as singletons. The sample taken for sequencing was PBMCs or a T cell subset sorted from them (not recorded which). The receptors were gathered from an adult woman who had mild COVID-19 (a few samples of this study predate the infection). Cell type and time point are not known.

CDR3 in amino acids: CASSSRGSGTDTQYF. DNA of the CDR3: TGCGCCAGCAGCTCCCGGGGGTCCGGCACAGATACGCAGTATTTT. V is TRBV5-1 and J is TRBJ2-3; D possibly corresponds to TRBD2 (6 bases). V lost 3 bases, J lost 1 base, and 12 bases lay in between. The CDR3 contains 15 residues. CDR1 SGHRS and CDR2 YFSETQ come from the germline V gene.

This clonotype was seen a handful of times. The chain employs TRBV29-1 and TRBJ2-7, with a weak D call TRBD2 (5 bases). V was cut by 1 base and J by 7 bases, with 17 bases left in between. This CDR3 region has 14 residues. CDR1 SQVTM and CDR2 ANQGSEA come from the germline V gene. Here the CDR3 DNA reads TGCAGCGTTGAAGTTCCTCTGGCAGGCGGGGAGCAGTACTTC. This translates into CSVEVPLAGGEQYF.

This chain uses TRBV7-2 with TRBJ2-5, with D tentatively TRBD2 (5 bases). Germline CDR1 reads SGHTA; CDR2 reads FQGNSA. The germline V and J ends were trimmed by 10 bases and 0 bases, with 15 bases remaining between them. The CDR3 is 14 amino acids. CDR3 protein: CATGVGSYQETQYF. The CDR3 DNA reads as TGTGCCACCGGGGTGGGGAGTTACCAAGAGACCCAGTACTTC.

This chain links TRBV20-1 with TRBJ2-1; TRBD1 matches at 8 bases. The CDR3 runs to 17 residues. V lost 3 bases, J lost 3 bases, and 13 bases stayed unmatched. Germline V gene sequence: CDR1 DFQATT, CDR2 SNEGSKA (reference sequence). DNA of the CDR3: TGCAGTGCTAGCCTAGACTTCACAGGGGGTAACTACAATGAGCAGTTCTTC. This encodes CSASLDFTGGNYNEQFF.

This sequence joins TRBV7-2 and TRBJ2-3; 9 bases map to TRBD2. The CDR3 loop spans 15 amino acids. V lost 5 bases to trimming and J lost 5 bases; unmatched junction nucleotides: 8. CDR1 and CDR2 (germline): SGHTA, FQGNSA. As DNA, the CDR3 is TGTGCCAGCAGCCGACTAGCGGAGGTGATAGATACGCAGTATTTT. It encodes CASSRLAEVIDTQYF.

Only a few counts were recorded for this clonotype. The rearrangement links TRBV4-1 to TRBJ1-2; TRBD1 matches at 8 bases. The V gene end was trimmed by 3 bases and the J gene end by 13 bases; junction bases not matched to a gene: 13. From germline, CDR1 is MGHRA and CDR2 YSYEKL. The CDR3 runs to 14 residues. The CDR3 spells CASSQPGQEIESTF. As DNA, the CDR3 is TGCGCCAGCAGCCAGCCGGGACAGGAGATAGAGAGCACCTTC.

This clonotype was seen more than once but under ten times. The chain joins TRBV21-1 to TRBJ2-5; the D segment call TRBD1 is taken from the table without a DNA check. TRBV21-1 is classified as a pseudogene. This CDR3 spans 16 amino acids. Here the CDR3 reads CASSKSRDWGQETQYF. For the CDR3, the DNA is TGTGCCAGCAGCAAATCTAGGGACTGGGGACAAGAGACCCAGTACTTC.

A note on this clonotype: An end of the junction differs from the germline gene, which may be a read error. The CDR3 loop is CASSSTGRADRPQQF. DNA of the CDR3: TGTGCCAGCAGTTCCACCGGACGCGCCGATAGACCCCAGCAATTT. This chain uses TRBV12-3 or TRBV12-4 with TRBJ1-5; D gene uncertain. This CDR3 has 15 residues.

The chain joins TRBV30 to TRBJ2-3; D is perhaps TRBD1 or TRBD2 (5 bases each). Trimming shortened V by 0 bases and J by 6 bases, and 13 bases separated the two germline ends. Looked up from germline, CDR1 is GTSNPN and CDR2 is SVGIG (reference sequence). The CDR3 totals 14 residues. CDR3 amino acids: CAWSVGAGGDTQYF. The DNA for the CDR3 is TGTGCCTGGAGTGTAGGGGCGGGCGGGGATACGCAGTATTTT.

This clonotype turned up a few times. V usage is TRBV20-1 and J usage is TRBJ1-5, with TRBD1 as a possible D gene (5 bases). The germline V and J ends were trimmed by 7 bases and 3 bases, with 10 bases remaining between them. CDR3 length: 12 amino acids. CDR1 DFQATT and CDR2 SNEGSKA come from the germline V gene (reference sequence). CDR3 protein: CSVRAPNQPQHF. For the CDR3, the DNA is TGCAGTGTCAGGGCCCCCAATCAGCCCCAGCATTTT.

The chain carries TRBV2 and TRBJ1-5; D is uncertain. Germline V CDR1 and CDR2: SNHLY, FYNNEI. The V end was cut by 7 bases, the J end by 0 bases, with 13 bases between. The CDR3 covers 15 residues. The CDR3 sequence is CASKTSSYSNQPQHF. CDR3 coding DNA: TGTGCCAGCAAGACAAGCAGCTATAGCAATCAGCCCCAGCATTTT.

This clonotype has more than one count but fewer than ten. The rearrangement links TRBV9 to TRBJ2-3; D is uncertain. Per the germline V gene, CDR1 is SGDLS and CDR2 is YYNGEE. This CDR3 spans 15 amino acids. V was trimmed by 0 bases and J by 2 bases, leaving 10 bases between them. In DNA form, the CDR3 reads TGTGCCAGCAGCGTAGTGTGGGTTAACACAGATACGCAGTATTTT. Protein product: CASSVVWVNTDTQYF.

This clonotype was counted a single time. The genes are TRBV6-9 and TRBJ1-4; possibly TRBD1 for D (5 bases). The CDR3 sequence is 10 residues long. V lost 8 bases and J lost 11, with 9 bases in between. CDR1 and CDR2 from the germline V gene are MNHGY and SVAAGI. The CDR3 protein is CASVWGKLFF. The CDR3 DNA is TGTGCCAGCGTCTGGGGGAAACTGTTTTTT.

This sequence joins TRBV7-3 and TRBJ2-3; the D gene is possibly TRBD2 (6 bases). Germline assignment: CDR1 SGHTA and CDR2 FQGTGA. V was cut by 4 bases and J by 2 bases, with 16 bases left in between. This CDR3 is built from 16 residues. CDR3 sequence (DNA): TGTGCCAGCAGCTCACGGGCTAGCGCAGACACAGATACGCAGTATTTT. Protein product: CASSSRASADTDTQYF.

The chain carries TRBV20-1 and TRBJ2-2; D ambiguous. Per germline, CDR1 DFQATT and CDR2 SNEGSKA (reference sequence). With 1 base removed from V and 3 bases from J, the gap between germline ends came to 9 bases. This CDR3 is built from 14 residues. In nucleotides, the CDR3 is TGCAGTGCTAGAGGAGCACAGTACACCGGGGAGCTGTTTTTT. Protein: CSARGAQYTGELFF.

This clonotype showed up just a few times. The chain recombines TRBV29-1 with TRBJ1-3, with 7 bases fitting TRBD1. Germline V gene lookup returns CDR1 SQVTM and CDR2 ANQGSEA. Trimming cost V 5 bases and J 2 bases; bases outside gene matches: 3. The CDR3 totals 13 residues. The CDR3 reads CSVKGAAGNTIYF. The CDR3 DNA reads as TGCAGCGTTAAGGGGGCGGCTGGAAACACCATATATTTT.

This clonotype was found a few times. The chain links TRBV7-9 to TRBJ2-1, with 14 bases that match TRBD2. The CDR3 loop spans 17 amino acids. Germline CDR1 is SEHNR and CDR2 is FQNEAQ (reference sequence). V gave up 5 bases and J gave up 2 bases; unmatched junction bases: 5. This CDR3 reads CASSPGLAGGTYNEQFF. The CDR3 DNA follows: TGTGCCAGCAGCCCTGGACTAGCGGGAGGTACCTACAATGAGCAGTTCTTC.

The CDR3 DNA is TGCAGTGCTACAATGGGACCGGCATACGGTGAGCAGTTCTTC. Protein sequence: CSATMGPAYGEQFF. The chain joins TRBV20-1 to TRBJ2-1; either TRBD1 or TRBD2 may fit D (5 bases each). This CDR3 spans 14 amino acids. Germline V lookup: CDR1 DFQATT, CDR2 SNEGSKA (reference sequence). The V gene lost 4 bases and the J gene lost 9 bases, with 19 bases spanning the gap.

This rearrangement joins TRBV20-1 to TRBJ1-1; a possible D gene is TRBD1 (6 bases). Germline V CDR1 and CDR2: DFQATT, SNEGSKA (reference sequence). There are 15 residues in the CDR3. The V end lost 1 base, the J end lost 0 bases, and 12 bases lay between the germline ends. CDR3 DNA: TGCAGTGCTAGAGTTGGGGACACCGTGAACACTGAAGCTTTCTTT. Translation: CSARVGDTVNTEAFF.

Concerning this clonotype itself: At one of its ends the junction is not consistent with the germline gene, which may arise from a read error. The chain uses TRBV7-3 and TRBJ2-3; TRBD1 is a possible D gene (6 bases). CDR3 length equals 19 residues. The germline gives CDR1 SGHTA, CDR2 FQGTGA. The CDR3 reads CASSLTGRPTYESTDTQYF. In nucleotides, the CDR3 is TGTGCCAGCAGCCTAACAGGGAGACCAACGTACGAGAGCACAGATACGCAGTATTTT.

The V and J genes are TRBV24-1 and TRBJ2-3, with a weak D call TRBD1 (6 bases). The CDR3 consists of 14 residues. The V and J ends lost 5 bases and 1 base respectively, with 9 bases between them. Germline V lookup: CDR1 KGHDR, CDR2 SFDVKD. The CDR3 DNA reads TGTGCCACCAGTGCGACAGGCCGCACAGATACGCAGTATTTT. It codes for CATSATGRTDTQYF.

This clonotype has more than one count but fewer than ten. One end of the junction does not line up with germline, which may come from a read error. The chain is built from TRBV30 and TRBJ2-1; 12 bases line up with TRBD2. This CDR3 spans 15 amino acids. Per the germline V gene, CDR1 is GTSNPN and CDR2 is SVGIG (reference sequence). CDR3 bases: TGTGCCTGGAGTGGGCTAGCGGGGGGGTACAATCAGCAGTTCTTC. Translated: CAWSGLAGGYNQQFF.

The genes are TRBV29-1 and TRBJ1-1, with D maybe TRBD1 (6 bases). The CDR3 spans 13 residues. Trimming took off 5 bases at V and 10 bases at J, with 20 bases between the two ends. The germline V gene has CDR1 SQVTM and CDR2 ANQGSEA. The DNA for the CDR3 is TGCAGCGTTAAAGCAAGGGGGGATCAAGGAGCTTTCTTT. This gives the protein CSVKARGDQGAFF.

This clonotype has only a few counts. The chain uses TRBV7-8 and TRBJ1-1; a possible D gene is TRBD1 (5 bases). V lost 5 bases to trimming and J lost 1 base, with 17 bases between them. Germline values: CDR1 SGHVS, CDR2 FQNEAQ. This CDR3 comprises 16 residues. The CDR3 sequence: CASSQAGAQANTEAFF. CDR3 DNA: TGTGCCAGCAGCCAAGCCGGGGCCCAAGCGAACACTGAAGCTTTCTTT. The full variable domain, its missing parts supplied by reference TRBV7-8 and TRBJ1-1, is GAGVSQSPRYKVAKRGQDVALRCDPISGHVSLFWYQQALGQGPEFLTYFQNEAQLDKSGLPSDRFFAERPEGSVSTLKIQRTQQEDSAVYLCASSQAGAQANTEAFFGQGTRLTVV.

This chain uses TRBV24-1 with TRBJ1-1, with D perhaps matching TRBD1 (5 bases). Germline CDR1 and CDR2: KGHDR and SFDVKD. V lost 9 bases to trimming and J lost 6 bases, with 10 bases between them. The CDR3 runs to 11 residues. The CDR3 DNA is TGTGCCACCCGACAGCAAGCTGAAGCTTTCTTT. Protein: CATRQQAEAFF.

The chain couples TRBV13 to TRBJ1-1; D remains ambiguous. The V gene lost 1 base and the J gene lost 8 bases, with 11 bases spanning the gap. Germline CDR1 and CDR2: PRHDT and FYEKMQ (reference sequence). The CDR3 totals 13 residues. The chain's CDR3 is CASSLVGTDEAFF. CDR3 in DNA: TGTGCCAGCAGCTTAGTGGGAACAGACGAAGCTTTCTTT.

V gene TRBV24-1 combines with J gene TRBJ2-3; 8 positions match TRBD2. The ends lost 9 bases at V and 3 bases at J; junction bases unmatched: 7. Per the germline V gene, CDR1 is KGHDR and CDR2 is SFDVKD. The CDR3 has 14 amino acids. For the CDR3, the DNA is TGTGCCACCGGTCCTAGCGGGTCGACAGATACGCAGTATTTT. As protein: CATGPSGSTDTQYF.

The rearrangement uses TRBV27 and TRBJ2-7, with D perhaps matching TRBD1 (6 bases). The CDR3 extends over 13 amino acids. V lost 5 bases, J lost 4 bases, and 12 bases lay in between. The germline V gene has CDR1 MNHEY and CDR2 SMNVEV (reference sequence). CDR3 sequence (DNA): TGTGCCAGCAGTCCGTGGCAGGGGTACGAGCAGTACTTC. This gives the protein CASSPWQGYEQYF.